This T cell receptor (beta chain) originates from a study of blood T cell repertoires in COVID-19. Background on the study: PBMCs, B-cell-depleted T cells, or T cells were the source of the cDNA or gDNA that made up the material.

The CDR3 runs to 12 residues. Trimming removed 5 bases at V and 2 bases at J, with 7 bases between. Looked up from germline, CDR1 is KGHSH and CDR2 is LQKENI. Authors' methods: It was from reference gene primer amplification that nucleated cell counts were estimated. TCRdb's copy holds only in-frame clones and misses some; the assay was immunoSEQ multiplex PCR. The V and J calls and clone size were taken over from that table, and D and trimming were inferred from the DNA. The sample lists over 60,000 clones, 81% occurring once. Sequenced: peripheral blood. This chain uses TRBV18 with TRBJ2-7; D is perhaps TRBD1 (5 bases). The receptor comes from a human donor in a cohort sampled during active COVID-19. DNA for the CDR3: TGTGCCAGCTCAGCAGGGACCTACGAGCAGTACTTC. Encoded protein: CASSAGTYEQYF.